This TCR beta chain was observed in a study of blood T cell repertoires in COVID-19. For the study at large: Cohort 3 donors counted as recovered after two negative PCRs, clearance, or resolved symptoms.

Trimming removed 6 bases from V and 10 bases from J, with 12 bases in between. The V gene's germline CDR1 is MDHEN and CDR2 SYDVKM. This CDR3 has 12 amino acids. Profiled with immunoSEQ multiplex PCR; TCRdb holds only in-frame clones, not every one. The sample shows some 180,000 clones, about 80% of them seen only once. The chain uses TRBV28 and TRBJ2-2; D gene ambiguous. This TCR was sampled from a woman between 65 and 79 years old in a cohort exposed to, infected with or recovered from COVID-19 (not recorded which). The material sequenced was PBMCs or T cells enriched from blood (not recorded which). The CDR3 DNA follows: TGTGCCAGCAGCTCGGTTATGGTGGAGCTGTTTTTT. This translates into CASSSVMVELFF. The variable domain in full, with the rest retrieved from reference TRBV28 and TRBJ2-2, is DVKVTQSSRYLVKRTGEKVFLECVQDMDHENMFWYRQDPGLGLRLIYFSYDVKMKEKGDIPEGYSVSREKKERFSLILESASTNQTSMYLCASSSVMVELFFGEGSRLTVL.